This T cell receptor beta chain was found in a study of technical replicates of blood from a handful of donors. The CDR3 covers 15 residues. V lost 3 bases and J 0 bases, leaving 11 bases between the germline ends. Germline V CDR1 and CDR2: SNHLY, FYNNEI. Clones were read by immunoSEQ multiplex PCR, and TCRdb kept only the in-frame ones, dropping some. The sample shows roughly 79,000 clones, around 96% of them seen only once. Sequenced sample: T cells isolated from PBMCs. The TCR was taken from a human donor in good health. The chain joins TRBV2 to TRBJ2-5, with D perhaps matching TRBD2 (6 bases). DNA for the CDR3: TGTGCCAGCAGTGATGCGGGGAGGTACCAAGAGACCCAGTACTTC. Its protein is CASSDAGRYQETQYF.